The sequence of this TCR beta chain was determined in a study of blood T cell repertoires in COVID-19. The length of the CDR3 is 14 residues. The V gene lost 3 bases and the J gene lost 6 bases, with 13 bases spanning the gap. Germline-derived CDR1 and CDR2 are KGHDR and SFDVKD. Repertoires were generated with immunoSEQ multiplex PCR, while TCRdb's copy carries only in-frame clones and drops some. The sample consists of around 270,000 clones, approximately 90% of them appearing once. A note on this clone: This same CDR3 is encoded by further DNA sequences in the sample.

This chain connects TRBV24-1 to TRBJ1-2, with TRBD1 as a possible D gene (6 bases). Sequenced sample: peripheral blood. This TCR came from a man aged 40-50 years with acute or convalescent COVID-19. The CDR3 is CATSDPGQGHGYTF. The CDR3 DNA reads as TGTGCCACCAGTGATCCGGGACAAGGGCATGGCTACACCTTC.